This T cell receptor (beta chain) originates from a study of blood T cell repertoires in COVID-19. On the study more broadly: Acute and convalescent COVID-19 specimens originated in the United States, Italy and Spain. T cells, B-cell-depleted T cells, or PBMCs provided the cDNA or gDNA that served as material.

Study processing details: Amplification of reference gene primers was used by the study to estimate nucleated cell counts. Sequencing was performed with immunoSEQ multiplex PCR; in TCRdb, only in-frame clones are kept and a portion is missing. The D gene and trimming were derived from the DNA, and the V and J assignments and clone size from that table. The sample comprises approximately 190,000 clones, over 75% of which are singletons, and about 6% rests with the top ten. Sequenced material: peripheral blood. The clonotype comes from a man older than 75 with acute or convalescent COVID-19.

DNA of the CDR3: TGTGCCAGCTCCCTGGCCGCGGGCTTGACTGGAAACACCATATATTTT. This gives the protein CASSLAAGLTGNTIYF. The V gene is TRBV18, the J gene TRBJ1-3, with D unclear. The CDR3 consists of 16 residues. V lost 6 bases to trimming and J lost 2 bases, with 17 bases between them. CDR1 and CDR2 (germline): KGHSH, LQKENI.